One sample yielded the 18 T cell receptor beta chains listed below, sequenced in a study of identical twins. MiXCR, run by TCRdb on the 5' RACE reads, gives a single entry per CDR3 protein. The sample lists roughly 1.6 million distinct CDR3 sequences, about 32% occurring once. Material for sequencing was cord blood. The receptors shown here come from a newborn girl in good health.

V usage is TRBV27 and J usage is TRBJ1-6, with a tentative D call TRBD1 (5 bases). The CDR3 is made up of 15 amino acids. The V gene lost 1 base and the J gene lost 7 bases, with 11 bases spanning the gap. CDR1 and CDR2 from the germline V gene are MNHEY and SMNVEV (reference sequence). The CDR3 spells CASSLFGGRNSPLHF. CDR3 bases: TGTGCCAGCAGTTTATTCGGGGGAAGGAATTCACCCCTCCACTTT.

V and J are TRBV11-1 and TRBJ2-2; the D is unclear. This CDR3 has 14 amino acids. From germline, CDR1 is SGHAT and CDR2 FQDESV (reference sequence). V lost 5 bases, J lost 6 bases, and 13 bases lay in between. CDR3 sequence (DNA): TGTGCCAGCAGCGAAACCCAGTACGCCGGGGAGCTGTTTTTT. Its protein is CASSETQYAGELFF.

V and J are TRBV2 and TRBJ2-7; 9 bases line up with TRBD1. Germline V gene lookup returns CDR1 SNHLY and CDR2 FYNNEI. The CDR3 contains 14 residues. Trimming took 7 bases from V and 2 from J; bases not matched to a gene: 6. The CDR3 nucleotides are TGTGCCAGCATGTTTACAGGGGGCCCCTACGAGCAGTACTTC. Protein sequence: CASMFTGGPYEQYF.

The chain has TRBV20-1 and TRBJ1-4; D may be TRBD1 (6 bases). Germline CDR1 DFQATT, CDR2 SNEGSKA (reference sequence). Trimming pared 3 bases from V and 8 bases from J, leaving 13 bases between. The CDR3 is made up of 13 amino acids. CDR3 residues: CSASGRGGEKLFF. The CDR3 bases are TGCAGTGCTAGTGGCAGGGGAGGGGAAAAACTGTTTTTT.

The V and J genes are TRBV12-3 or TRBV12-4 and TRBJ1-4; tentative D call: TRBD1 (5 bases). Trimming left V 1 base short and J 4 bases short, with 16 bases between. The CDR3 contains 17 residues. In DNA form, the CDR3 reads TGTGCCAGCAGTTTAGTGGGGGGAGCGGCCTTTAATGAAAAACTGTTTTTT. It encodes CASSLVGGAAFNEKLFF.

This clonotype was counted a few times. The chain employs TRBV29-1 and TRBJ1-1; 10 bases agree with TRBD1. Germline V gene lookup returns CDR1 SQVTM and CDR2 ANQGSEA. The CDR3 consists of 12 residues. The junction had 4 bases not matched to a gene; V was cut back by 7 bases and J by 5 bases. In nucleotides, the CDR3 is TGCAGCGGCCGGACAGGGGGGACTGAAGCTTTCTTT. Its translation is CSGRTGGTEAFF.

The rearrangement links TRBV30 to TRBJ1-4; TRBD1 agrees at 7 bases. Germline CDR1 reads GTSNPN; CDR2 reads SVGIG (reference sequence). The V segment lost 0 bases and the J segment 8 bases; nucleotides outside the gene matches: 3. The CDR3 has 13 residues. Written as DNA, the CDR3 is TGTGCCTGGAGTGTGACAGGGCGAGAAAAACTGTTTTTT. It encodes CAWSVTGREKLFF.

In DNA form, the CDR3 reads TGTGCCAGCACCCTACGGGGGACGCCGTTGGGTTACAATGAGCAGTTCTTC. This gives the protein CASTLRGTPLGYNEQFF. The chain has TRBV11-2 and TRBJ2-1; D may be TRBD2 (6 bases). CDR1 SGHAT and CDR2 FQNNGV come from the germline V gene. Trimming removed 7 bases from V and 4 bases from J, with 23 bases in between. The CDR3 loop spans 17 amino acids.

With respect to this clonotype: Possible read error: a much larger clone is one base away. The chain links TRBV3-1 to TRBJ2-7; D unresolved. The germline V gene has CDR1 LGHDT and CDR2 YNNKEL (reference sequence). The CDR3 loop spans 13 amino acids. V lost 4 bases to trimming and J lost 4 bases, with 11 bases between them. CDR3 loop: CASSPATVYEQYF. The CDR3, as DNA: TGTGCCAGCAGCCCCGCGACTGTGTACGAGCAGTACTTC.

This clonotype was found a few times. The chain couples TRBV9 to TRBJ2-5, with TRBD1 matching 7 bases. The closer fit of TRBJ2-7 to the DNA end suggests the J call may be wrong. CDR3 size: 14 residues. Germline V lookup: CDR1 SGDLS, CDR2 YYNGEE. The CDR3 sequence: CASSPRTGLYEQYF. The DNA for the CDR3 is TGTGCCAGCAGCCCAAGGACAGGACTTTACGAGCAGTACTTC.

This clonotype occurred a few times. This could be a read error, since a much larger clone is one nucleotide away. This CDR3 reads CASSQDRGDSPLHF. In nucleotides, the CDR3 is TGTGCCAGCAGCCAAGACAGGGGTGATTCACCCCTCCACTTT. The chain combines TRBV4-2 with TRBJ1-6; TRBD1 is a possible D gene (6 bases). The germline CDR1 and CDR2 sequences are LGHNA and YNFKEQ. This CDR3 is 14 amino acids long. Trimming took off 0 bases at V and 8 bases at J, with 8 bases between the two ends.

About this clonotype itself: Compared with germline, one end of the junction differs, possibly owing to a read error. The V and J genes are TRBV20-1 and TRBJ1-5; D gene uncertain. The CDR3 sequence is 13 residues long. Germline V gene data show CDR1 as DFQATT and CDR2 as SNEGSKA (reference sequence). The CDR3 region is CIARPGSNQPQHF. DNA of the CDR3: TGCATTGCTAGACCGGGAAGCAATCAGCCCCAGCATTTT.

The genes are TRBV20-1 and TRBJ2-1, with 8 bases fitting TRBD2. J gave up 7 bases and V 0 bases, and 5 bases lay outside the gene matches. CDR1 is DFQATT, CDR2 SNEGSKA, per germline (reference sequence). The CDR3 has 14 amino acids. The CDR3 sequence is CSARDGRAENEQFF. CDR3 nucleotide sequence: TGCAGTGCTAGAGACGGGAGGGCCGAGAATGAGCAGTTCTTC.

This clonotype was counted only a few times. This chain's CDR3 is CASRQQGRTEAFF. Written as DNA, the CDR3 is TGTGCCAGCAGACAACAGGGGCGGACTGAAGCTTTCTTT. V is TRBV5-6 and J is TRBJ1-1; 7 positions match TRBD1. The CDR3 runs 13 residues. V shed 5 bases and J 5 bases; nucleotides not matched to a gene: 6. Germline V CDR1 and CDR2: SGHDT, YYEEEE.

The rearrangement uses TRBV28 and TRBJ2-1; D is perhaps TRBD2 (5 bases). The CDR3 is made up of 15 amino acids. From germline, CDR1 is MDHEN and CDR2 SYDVKM. V was pared by 6 bases and J by 5 bases, with 17 bases between. CDR3 residues: CASSPNWGVHNEQFF. The CDR3 DNA sequence: TGTGCCAGCAGCCCGAATTGGGGAGTACACAATGAGCAGTTCTTC.

This clonotype showed up just a few times. V and J are TRBV20-1 and TRBJ2-7, with D maybe TRBD2 (6 bases). Germline CDR1 and CDR2: DFQATT and SNEGSKA (reference sequence). This CDR3 region has 15 residues. Trimming pared 5 bases from V and 0 bases from J, leaving 17 bases between. CDR3 residues: CSAEWGGESSYEQYF. In DNA, the CDR3 is TGCAGTGCTGAATGGGGCGGGGAGAGCTCCTACGAGCAGTACTTC.

This clonotype was observed a handful of times. The chain is built from TRBV4-2 and TRBJ2-2; 8 nucleotides align to TRBD1. Germline assignment: CDR1 LGHNA and CDR2 YNFKEQ. V dropped 4 bases and J dropped 4; count of bases not matched to a gene: 2. The length of the CDR3 is 14 residues. In nucleotides, the CDR3 is TGTGCCAGCAGCCGGACAGGGACCACCGGGGAGCTGTTTTTT. Protein sequence: CASSRTGTTGELFF.

This clonotype showed up just a few times. The rearrangement joins TRBV5-1 to TRBJ2-7; D is undetermined. This CDR3 contains 12 residues. Trimming shortened V by 5 bases and J by 3 bases, and 9 bases separated the two germline ends. The V gene's germline CDR1 is SGHRS and CDR2 YFSETQ. The DNA for the CDR3 is TGCGCCAGCAGGAAAAGCGTCTACGAGCAGTACTTC. It yields the protein CASRKSVYEQYF.